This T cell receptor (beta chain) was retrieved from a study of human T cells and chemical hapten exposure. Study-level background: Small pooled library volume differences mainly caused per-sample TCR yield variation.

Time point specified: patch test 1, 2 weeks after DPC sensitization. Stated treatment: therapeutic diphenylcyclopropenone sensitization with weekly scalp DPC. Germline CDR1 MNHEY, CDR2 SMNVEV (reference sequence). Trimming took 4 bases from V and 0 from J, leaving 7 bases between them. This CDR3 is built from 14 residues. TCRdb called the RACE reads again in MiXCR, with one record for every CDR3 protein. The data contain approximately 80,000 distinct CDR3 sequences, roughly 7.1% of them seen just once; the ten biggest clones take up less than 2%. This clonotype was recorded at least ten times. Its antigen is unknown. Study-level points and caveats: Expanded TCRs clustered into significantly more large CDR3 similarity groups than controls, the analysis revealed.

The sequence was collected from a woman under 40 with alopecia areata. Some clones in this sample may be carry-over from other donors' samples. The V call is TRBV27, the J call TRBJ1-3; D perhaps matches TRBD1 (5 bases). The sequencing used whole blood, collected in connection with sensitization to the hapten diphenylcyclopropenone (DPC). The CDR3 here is CASSSGGSGNTIYF. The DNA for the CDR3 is TGTGCCAGCAGTTCCGGGGGCTCTGGAAACACCATATATTTT.